The 21 T cell receptor beta chains in this list originate from one sample, sequenced in a study of T cell responses to AZD1222 COVID-19 vaccine. Only in-frame clones appear in the TCRdb table, and some are missing; sequencing was by immunoSEQ multiplex PCR. The table records about 100,000 clones, more than 75% of them present only once. The specimen comprised peripheral blood, sampled on day 0 of MenACWY control vaccination. These TCRs come from an adult in good health.

This clone rates as medium-sized. The chain is built from TRBV29-1 and TRBJ2-6; TRBD1 aligns across 9 bases. This CDR3 spans 16 amino acids. Germline trimming cut 5 bases from V and 2 bases from J; bases unmatched to any gene: 7. CDR1 SQVTM and CDR2 ANQGSEA come from the germline V gene. CDR3 bases: TGCAGCGTTTCCGGGACAGGGATCACTGGGGCCAACGTCCTGACTTTC. As protein: CSVSGTGITGANVLTF.

This sequence joins TRBV4-3 and TRBJ1-5; 10 nucleotides line up with TRBD1. The germline gives CDR1 LGHNA, CDR2 YSLEER. V trimming: 4 bases; J trimming: 7 bases; junction bases outside the gene matches: 7. The CDR3 has 15 amino acids. CDR3 sequence (DNA): TGCGCCAGCAGCCTGGGGACAGGGGTGACGCAGCCCCAGCATTTT. Its translation is CASSLGTGVTQPQHF.

This clone was detected only a few times. The V call is TRBV2, the J call TRBJ1-2; perhaps TRBD1 as D (5 bases). V was clipped by 1 base and J by 6 bases, with 12 bases between them. The germline V gene encodes CDR1 SNHLY and CDR2 FYNNEI. CDR3 length: 14 amino acids. The CDR3 loop reads CASSEEQGADGYTF. The CDR3 coding sequence is TGTGCCAGCAGTGAAGAACAAGGGGCGGATGGCTACACCTTC. Using reference TRBV2 and TRBJ1-2 for the parts outside the CDR3, the full variable domain is EPEVTQTPSHQVTQMGQEVILRCVPISNHLYFYWYRQILGQKVEFLVSFYNNEISEKSEIFDDQFSVERPDGSNFTLKIRSTKLEDSAMYFCASSEEQGADGYTFGSGTRLTVV.

This chain uses TRBV4-3 with TRBJ2-3; 8 bases map to TRBD1. CDR1 is LGHNA and CDR2 is YSLEER in the germline V gene. CDR3 length: 16 amino acids. V lost 1 base to trimming and J lost 3 bases; unmatched junction nucleotides: 6. CDR3 nucleotides: TGCGCCAGCAGCCAAGGACAGGGGTGGGGAACAGATACGCAGTATTTT. Translating it yields CASSQGQGWGTDTQYF.

The V call is TRBV18, the J call TRBJ2-1; 9 bases map to TRBD1. Germline V gives CDR1 KGHSH, CDR2 LQKENI. Losses at the gene ends were 5 bases for V and 4 bases for J; bases not matched to a gene: 6. The CDR3 sequence is 15 residues long. This CDR3 reads CASSAGTGLYNEQFF. CDR3 nucleotides: TGTGCCAGCTCAGCCGGGACAGGGTTGTACAATGAGCAGTTCTTC. Full variable domain (remainder filled in from reference TRBV18 and TRBJ2-1): NAGVMQNPRHLVRRRGQEARLRCSPMKGHSHVYWYRQLPEEGLKFMVYLQKENIIDESGMPKERFSAEFPKEGPSILRIQQVVRGDSAAYFCASSAGTGLYNEQFFGPGTRLTVL.

The CDR3 DNA reads TGTGCCAGCAGTGCCCGGCCAGGGGATAACTATGGCTACACCTTC. Translated: CASSARPGDNYGYTF. V is TRBV6-4 and J is TRBJ1-2; D possibly corresponds to TRBD1 (6 bases). Germline CDR1 reads MRHNA; CDR2 reads SNTAGT. Trimming shortened V by 4 bases and J by 1 base, and 13 bases separated the two germline ends. CDR3 length: 15 amino acids.

This chain joins TRBV28 and TRBJ2-1; maybe TRBD2 (5 bases). Germline CDR1 and CDR2: MDHEN and SYDVKM. The V end lost 5 bases, the J end lost 9 bases, and 23 bases lay between the germline ends. The CDR3 spans 16 residues. This chain's CDR3 is CASSRGFRGFLVEQFF. For the CDR3, the DNA is TGTGCCAGCAGTCGGGGTTTCCGGGGATTTCTAGTTGAGCAGTTCTTC.

This clone was observed a few times. This sequence joins TRBV18 and TRBJ1-1, with 8 bases fitting TRBD1. V was clipped by 6 bases and J by 5 bases; unmatched bases: 5. The CDR3 has 13 amino acids. Germline V CDR1 and CDR2: KGHSH, LQKENI. CDR3 residues: CASSRDRWTEAFF. The CDR3 coding sequence is TGTGCCAGCTCCCGGGACAGGTGGACTGAAGCTTTCTTT.

The chain couples TRBV9 to TRBJ2-5; the match to TRBD2 covers 13 bases. Germline V gives CDR1 SGDLS, CDR2 YYNGEE. This CDR3 has 17 amino acids. Losses at the gene ends were 3 bases for V and 1 base for J; bases not matched to a gene: 6. The CDR3 coding sequence is TGTGCCAGCAGCGGACCGGGACTAGCGGGACTCCAAGAGACCCAGTACTTC. The encoded protein is CASSGPGLAGLQETQYF.

This clone has more than one count but fewer than ten. J is TRBJ1-1 and V is TRBV6-5; no clear D gene. V was pared by 0 bases and J by 4 bases, with 6 bases between. The CDR3 has 13 residues. Germline CDR1 reads MNHEY; CDR2 reads SVGAGI. The CDR3 region has the DNA TGTGCCAGCAGTTACTCGGGTTCCACTGAAGCTTTCTTT. Translating it yields CASSYSGSTEAFF.

This clone was counted once. CDR3 sequence: CASSVGTSSYNEQFF. The CDR3 nucleotides are TGTGCCAGCAGCGTAGGAACTAGCTCCTACAATGAGCAGTTCTTC. The chain couples TRBV9 to TRBJ2-1, with D possibly being TRBD2 (5 bases). V dropped 0 bases and J dropped 0 bases, with 7 bases sitting between them. Germline values: CDR1 SGDLS, CDR2 YYNGEE. CDR3 length: 15 amino acids.

The V gene is TRBV6-2 or TRBV6-3, the J gene TRBJ2-6; TRBD1 or TRBD2 may be the D gene (5 bases each). Per germline, CDR1 MNHEY and CDR2 SVGEGT. This CDR3 is built from 19 residues. V was clipped by 4 bases and J by 0 bases, with 19 bases between them. The CDR3 region is CASSSEGPTPHSGANVLTF. CDR3 nucleotides: TGTGCCAGCAGTTCCGAGGGACCGACCCCCCACTCTGGGGCCAACGTCCTGACTTTC.

This clone was counted a single time. The chain has TRBV5-4 and TRBJ2-1, with 8 bases that match TRBD1. Per germline, CDR1 SGHNT and CDR2 YYREEE (reference sequence). The CDR3 is 14 residues long. Trimming removed 6 bases from V and 7 bases from J; junction bases left unmatched: 9. The CDR3 loop reads CASTRPGQVNEQFF. The CDR3 coding sequence is TGTGCCAGCACCCGCCCGGGACAGGTAAATGAGCAGTTCTTC.

V is TRBV5-1 and J is TRBJ1-1, with D possibly TRBD1 on 5 matching bases. The CDR3 contains 14 residues. Germline V CDR1 and CDR2: SGHRS, YFSETQ. The V end lost 4 bases, the J end lost 4 bases, and 14 bases lay between the germline ends. The CDR3 DNA follows: TGCGCCAGCAGCCCACGACAGACGAGCACTGAAGCTTTCTTT. This codes for CASSPRQTSTEAFF.

The gene calls are TRBV11-3 and TRBJ2-3; D unresolved. CDR1 and CDR2 from the germline V gene are SGHNT and YENEEA. Trimming left V 3 bases short and J 5 bases short, with 9 bases between. The CDR3 loop spans 13 amino acids. Written as DNA, the CDR3 is TGTGCCAGCAGCTTGCTGGTAGGAGATACGCAGTATTTT. The encoded protein is CASSLLVGDTQYF. Combining the CDR3 with reference TRBV11-3 and TRBJ2-3 gives the whole variable domain EAGVVQSPRYKIIEKKQPVAFWCNPISGHNTLYWYLQNLGQGPELLIRYENEEAVDDSQLPKDRFSAERLKGVDSTLKIQPAELGDSAVYLCASSLLVGDTQYFGPGTRLTVL.

The V call is TRBV5-1, the J call TRBJ1-3; maybe TRBD1 (6 bases). Deletions cut 2 bases from V and 7 bases from J, with 16 bases between. In germline, CDR1 is SGHRS, CDR2 YFSETQ. This CDR3 has 15 residues. CDR3 coding DNA: TGCGCCAGCAGCTTCGAGGGGGGGTCGGAGAACACCATATATTTT. Translation gives CASSFEGGSENTIYF.

CDR3 DNA sequence: TGCGCCAGCAGCCCTGGGACAGGAATAAGCAATCAGCCCCAGCATTTT. As protein: CASSPGTGISNQPQHF. The chain joins TRBV5-1 to TRBJ1-5; TRBD1 matches at 8 bases. The V and J ends lost 4 bases and 1 base, in that order; junction bases with no gene match: 7. This CDR3 has 16 amino acids. CDR1 and CDR2 (germline): SGHRS, YFSETQ.

This chain uses TRBV27 with TRBJ2-1, with TRBD2 matching 7 bases. Germline V CDR1 and CDR2: MNHEY, SMNVEV (reference sequence). The CDR3 runs to 15 residues. V lost 6 bases to trimming and J lost 7 bases; unmatched junction nucleotides: 12. CDR3 loop: CASSRPGGSRNEQFF. The CDR3 DNA follows: TGTGCCAGCAGCCGCCCCGGCGGGAGCAGGAATGAGCAGTTCTTC.

The chain employs TRBV24-1 and TRBJ2-3; weak D call: TRBD1 (6 bases). With 4 bases removed from V and 3 bases from J, the gap between germline ends came to 10 bases. Per germline, CDR1 KGHDR and CDR2 SFDVKD. There are 14 residues in the CDR3. The CDR3 nucleotides are TGTGCCACCAGTGACGGAACAGGGACAGATACGCAGTATTTT. The encoded protein is CATSDGTGTDTQYF.

V and J are TRBV15 and TRBJ1-3; no clear D gene. The germline gives CDR1 LNHNV, CDR2 YYDKDF (reference sequence). The CDR3 runs 15 residues. Trimming removed 1 base at V and 0 bases at J, with 7 bases between. The CDR3 reads CATSRARSSGNTIYF. The DNA of the CDR3 is TGTGCCACCAGCAGAGCCCGCTCCTCTGGAAACACCATATATTTT. Together with reference TRBV15 and TRBJ1-3, the CDR3 gives the full variable domain: DAMVIQNPRYQVTQFGKPVTLSCSQTLNHNVMYWYQQKSSQAPKLLFHYYDKDFNNEADTPDNFQSRRPNTSFCFLDIRSPGLGDTAMYLCATSRARSSGNTIYFGEGSWLTVV.

This chain uses TRBV7-8 with TRBJ1-5; no reliable D call. The V and J ends lost 1 base and 7 bases respectively, with 11 bases between them. Germline lookup yields CDR1 SGHVS and CDR2 FQNEAQ. The CDR3 runs to 14 residues. As DNA, the CDR3 is TGTGCCAGCAGCTTAGGTATCTGGAGGCAGCCCCAGCATTTT. Translated, it gives CASSLGIWRQPQHF.